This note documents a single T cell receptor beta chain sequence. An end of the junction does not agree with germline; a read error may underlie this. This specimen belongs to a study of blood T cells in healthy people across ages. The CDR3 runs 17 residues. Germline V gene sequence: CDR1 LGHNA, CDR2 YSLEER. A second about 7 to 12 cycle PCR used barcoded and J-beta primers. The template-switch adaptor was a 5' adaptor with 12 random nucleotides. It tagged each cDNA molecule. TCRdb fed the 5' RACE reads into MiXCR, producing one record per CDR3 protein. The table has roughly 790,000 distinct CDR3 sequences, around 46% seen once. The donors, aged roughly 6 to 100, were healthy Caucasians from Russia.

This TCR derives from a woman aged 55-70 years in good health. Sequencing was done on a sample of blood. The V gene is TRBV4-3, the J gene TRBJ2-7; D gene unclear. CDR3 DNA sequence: TGCGCCAGCGGCCAAGATCATAAAGGACGGCCAACCTACGAGCAGTACTTC. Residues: CASGQDHKGRPTYEQYF.